This T cell receptor beta chain was sequenced during a study of blood T cell repertoires in COVID-19. Overall study context: Some COVID-19 samples were acute and others convalescent; all came from the United States, Italy and Spain. From T cells, B-cell-depleted T cells, or PBMCs came the material, which was cDNA or gDNA.

V lost 6 bases and J lost 7; bases outside the gene matches: 5. The CDR3 extends over 13 amino acids. Authors' processing steps: How many nucleated cells were present was estimated from reference gene primer amplification. Produced via immunoSEQ multiplex PCR; TCRdb's table is partial and in-frame only. Clone size and the V and J calls come from that table; the DNA yielded D and trimming. The sample carries fewer than 250,000 clones, around 78% recorded once. The rearrangement uses TRBV12-3 or TRBV12-4 and TRBJ2-3; 9 bases agree with TRBD1. The clonotype was recovered from a woman aged 70 to 79 with active or convalescent COVID-19. Sequenced sample: peripheral blood. This CDR3 is CASSRTGVNTQYF. CDR3 DNA: TGTGCCAGCAGCCGGACAGGGGTCAATACGCAGTATTTT.